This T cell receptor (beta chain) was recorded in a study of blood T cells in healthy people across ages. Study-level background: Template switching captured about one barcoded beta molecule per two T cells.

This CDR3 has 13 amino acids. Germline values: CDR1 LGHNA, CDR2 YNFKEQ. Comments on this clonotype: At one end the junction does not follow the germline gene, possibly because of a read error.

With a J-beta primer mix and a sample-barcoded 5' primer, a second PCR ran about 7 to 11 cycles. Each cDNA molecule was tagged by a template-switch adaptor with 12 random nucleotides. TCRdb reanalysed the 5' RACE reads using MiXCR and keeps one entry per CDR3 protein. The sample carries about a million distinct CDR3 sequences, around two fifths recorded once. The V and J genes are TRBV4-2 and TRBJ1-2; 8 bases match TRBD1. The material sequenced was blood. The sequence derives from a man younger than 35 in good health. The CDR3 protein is CVSSPVDRASYTF. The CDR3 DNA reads TGTGTCAGCAGCCCCGTGGACAGGGCGAGCTACACCTTC.